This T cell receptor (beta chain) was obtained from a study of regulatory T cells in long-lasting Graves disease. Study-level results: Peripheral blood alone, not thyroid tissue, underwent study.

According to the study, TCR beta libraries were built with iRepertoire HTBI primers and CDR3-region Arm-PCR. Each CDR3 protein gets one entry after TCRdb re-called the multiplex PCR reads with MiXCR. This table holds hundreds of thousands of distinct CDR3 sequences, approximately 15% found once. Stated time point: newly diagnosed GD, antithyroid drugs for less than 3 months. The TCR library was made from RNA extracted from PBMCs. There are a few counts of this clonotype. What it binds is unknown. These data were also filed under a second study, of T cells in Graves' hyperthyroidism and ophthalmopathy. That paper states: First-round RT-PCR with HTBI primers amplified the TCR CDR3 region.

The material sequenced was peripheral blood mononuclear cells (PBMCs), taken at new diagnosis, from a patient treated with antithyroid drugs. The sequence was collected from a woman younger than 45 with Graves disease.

This chain's CDR3 is CASSRGGSPYEQYF. CDR3 DNA: TGTGCCAGCAGCCGAGGGGGGAGTCCCTACGAGCAGTACTTC. V usage is TRBV6-1 and J usage is TRBJ2-7; D may be TRBD1 or TRBD2 (6 bases each). This CDR3 comprises 14 residues. Germline-derived CDR1 and CDR2 are MNHNS and SASEGT. V gave up 6 bases and J gave up 2 bases, with 14 bases separating them.